A selection of T cell receptor beta chains follows, all from one sample in a study of T cell responses to AZD1222 COVID-19 vaccine. Profiled with immunoSEQ multiplex PCR; TCRdb holds only in-frame clones, not every one. The sample holds 95,000 to 150,000 clones, approximately 85% seen once. This specimen was peripheral blood, taken on day 0 of AZD1222 vaccination. The receptors derive from an adult in good health. Each CDR3 is given with its conserved first and last residue. Where a row states a size, it is once, few, many or the class of an expanded clone; other rows omit it.

CDR3 protein | J gene | V gene | clone size
CASSFLRSTDTQYF | TRBJ2-3 | TRBV7-2 | few
CATGTYTNQPQHF | TRBJ1-5 | TRBV28 | .
CASRQGPRTPLHF | TRBJ1-6 | TRBV12-3/TRBV12-4 | .
CASSLGYSYNEQFF | TRBJ2-1 | TRBV28 | few
CAISDWGGGATGNTIYF | TRBJ1-3 | TRBV10-3 | .
CASSLVGASNSPLHF | TRBJ1-6 | TRBV7-2 | .
CASSLVRDSGNIQYF | TRBJ2-4 | TRBV19 | .
CASSLALNSPLHF | TRBJ1-6 | TRBV7-9 | .
CASSPAPPYEQYF | TRBJ2-7 | TRBV12-3/TRBV12-4 | .
CASSDGRTYTSYNEQFF | TRBJ2-1 | TRBV25-1 | .
CASTLGETQYF | TRBJ2-5 | TRBV5-5 | .
CAISDLGTGLYEQYF | TRBJ2-7 | TRBV10-3 | few
CASSLGHPTNYGYTF | TRBJ1-2 | TRBV5-6 | .
CAQTRTGLEAGQYF | TRBJ2-7 | TRBV19 | .
CASSPQGGQPQHF | TRBJ1-5 | TRBV12-3/TRBV12-4 | .
CATAPGQNTGELFF | TRBJ2-2 | TRBV24-1 | many
CASRLGTDYGYTF | TRBJ1-2 | TRBV6-5 | .
CGRGAEGGVNTEAFF | TRBJ1-1 | TRBV24-1 | .
CASGRDLNSPLHF | TRBJ1-6 | TRBV28 | .
CASSLDSANTGELFF | TRBJ2-2 | TRBV5-8 | .
CSVEGQNYEQYF | TRBJ2-7 | TRBV29-1 | few
CASSLRDRYGYTF | TRBJ1-2 | TRBV12-3/TRBV12-4 | .
CASSPWAGDYNSPLHF | TRBJ1-6 | TRBV9 | .
CATSSHRGTEAFF | TRBJ1-1 | TRBV15 | .
CASSFLSQGAGEQYF | TRBJ2-7 | TRBV28 | few
CASSEHRGLSNQPQHF | TRBJ1-5 | TRBV6-1 | few
CASSPLPSGGKIEQYF | TRBJ2-7 | TRBV18 | .
CSAPRTGELFF | TRBJ2-2 | TRBV20-1 | .
CASSPPGQNNSPLHF | TRBJ1-6 | TRBV13 | .
CASSYGRGSHEQYF | TRBJ2-7 | TRBV19 | .
CATSRGATGANEKLFF | TRBJ1-4 | TRBV15 | .
CASSFDRGGEQYF | TRBJ2-7 | TRBV7-2 | .
CASTLLPNSPLHF | TRBJ1-6 | TRBV12-3/TRBV12-4 | .
CASSLGNQPQHF | TRBJ1-5 | TRBV5-6 | .
CASSLENEQYF | TRBJ2-7 | TRBV21-1 | .
CASSLEGTGFYEQYF | TRBJ2-7 | TRBV5-5 | .
CASSFVSSGYEQYF | TRBJ2-7 | TRBV7-8 | .
CSVGQGMYQPQHF | TRBJ1-5 | TRBV29-1 | .
CASRDSKGRGGYTF | TRBJ1-2 | TRBV6-5 | .
CASSLMGETQYF | TRBJ2-5 | TRBV7-2 | .
CASSEREPRGSRWVRQPQHF | TRBJ1-5 | TRBV2 | once
CASSWGDTLREQYF | TRBJ2-7 | TRBV7-9 | few
CASSPRTGAGGGEAFF | TRBJ1-1 | TRBV18 | .
CASSLGQRTDVYEQYF | TRBJ2-7 | TRBV5-5 | .
CASSIGYGSETQYF | TRBJ2-5 | TRBV19 | .